Presented here are 5 T cell receptor beta chains from one specimen sequenced in a study of blood T cell repertoires in COVID-19. The repertoire was sequenced with immunoSEQ multiplex PCR; TCRdb's copy has only in-frame clones and lacks some. Of hundreds of thousands of clones listed, about 88% are singletons. The sample consisted of peripheral blood. The receptor set was obtained from a man in his sixties or seventies with acute or convalescent COVID-19.

The chain employs TRBV5-1 and TRBJ1-2; D perhaps matches TRBD1 (5 bases). Deletions cut 0 bases from V and 2 bases from J, with 8 bases between. CDR3 length: 14 residues. The germline gives CDR1 SGHRS, CDR2 YFSETQ. CDR3 coding DNA: TGCGCCAGCAGCTTGGTGCCAGGGAACTATGGCTACACCTTC. Its translation is CASSLVPGNYGYTF.

As concerns this clone: Other DNA sequences in the same sample also yield this CDR3. The chain carries TRBV5-1 and TRBJ2-3; a weak D match, TRBD2 (6 bases). The germline CDR1 and CDR2 sequences are SGHRS and YFSETQ. CDR3 length equals 15 residues. The germline V and J ends were trimmed by 0 bases and 1 base, with 9 bases remaining between them. Here the CDR3 DNA reads TGCGCCAGCAGCTTGGGACTAGGTGGCACAGATACGCAGTATTTT. Translated, it gives CASSLGLGGTDTQYF.

V usage is TRBV28 and J usage is TRBJ2-1; D call uncertain. Per germline, CDR1 MDHEN and CDR2 SYDVKM. V was cut by 2 bases and J by 0 bases, with 8 bases left in between. CDR3 size: 15 residues. CDR3 nucleotides: TGTGCCAGCAGTTTAGCCGGGTCCTCCTACAATGAGCAGTTCTTC. As protein: CASSLAGSSYNEQFF.

The genes are TRBV12-3 or TRBV12-4 and TRBJ1-2, with TRBD1 matching 7 bases. V gave up 4 bases and J gave up 5 bases; unmatched junction bases: 4. This CDR3 has 13 residues. CDR3 DNA: TGTGCCAGCAGTTCCCTGACAGGGTATGGCTACACCTTC. Residues: CASSSLTGYGYTF.

CDR3 amino acids: CASSHPGRGGPDTQYF. The CDR3 nucleotides are TGTGCCAGCAGCCACCCAGGGCGGGGGGGCCCAGATACGCAGTATTTT. This sequence joins TRBV7-2 and TRBJ2-3; 9 bases agree with TRBD2. J gave up 4 bases and V 5 bases, and 10 bases lay outside the gene matches. The germline V gene has CDR1 SGHTA and CDR2 FQGNSA. The CDR3 loop spans 16 amino acids.